Below are 14 T cell receptor beta chains sequenced from a single sample in a study of blood T cell repertoires in COVID-19. Measured with immunoSEQ multiplex PCR; TCRdb has only the in-frame clones, and not every one. The profile shows 450,000 or so clones, 89% of them singletons. The sequencing sample was made of peripheral blood. These receptors were collected from a woman aged 40 to 50 with COVID-19, enrolled during active disease.

V is TRBV6-1 and J is TRBJ1-2, with TRBD1 matching over 9 bases. The CDR3 is 15 residues long. Germline V gene data show CDR1 as MNHNS and CDR2 as SASEGT. The trim removed 3 bases at V and 6 bases at J, leaving 8 bases unmatched. The CDR3 loop is CASSEQTGTGNGYTF. The CDR3 DNA is TGTGCCAGCAGTGAGCAAACCGGGACAGGGAATGGCTACACCTTC.

This chain links TRBV25-1 with TRBJ1-5, with a weak D call TRBD1 (6 bases). With 4 bases removed from V and 6 bases from J, the gap between germline ends came to 10 bases. Germline assignment: CDR1 MGHDK and CDR2 SYGVNS. The CDR3 extends over 13 amino acids. The CDR3 DNA sequence: TGTGCCAGCAGTGCATCAGGGGCTCAGCCCCAGCATTTT. Its protein product is CASSASGAQPQHF.

The chain has TRBV5-1 and TRBJ2-1; possible D gene TRBD2, 5 bases. The germline V gene has CDR1 SGHRS and CDR2 YFSETQ. The CDR3 runs to 16 residues. Trimming left V 4 bases short and J 4 bases short, with 18 bases between. The CDR3 spells CASSQTPTRPYNEQFF. CDR3 DNA sequence: TGCGCCAGCAGCCAGACCCCCACTAGGCCTTACAATGAGCAGTTCTTC. Complete variable domain (other parts from reference TRBV5-1 and TRBJ2-1): KAGVTQTPRYLIKTRGQQVTLSCSPISGHRSVSWYQQTPGQGLQFLFEYFSETQRNKGNFPGRFSGRQFSNSRSEMNVSTLELGDSALYLCASSQTPTRPYNEQFFGPGTRLTVL.

The chain is built from TRBV7-6 and TRBJ2-5; TRBD2 is a possible D gene (5 bases). The CDR3 has 14 residues. The V end lost 5 bases, the J end lost 5 bases, and 15 bases lay between the germline ends. Germline-derived CDR1 and CDR2 are SGHVS and FNYEAQ. The CDR3, as DNA: TGTGCCAGCAGCCGGAGCAGAACGGGGGAGACCCAGTACTTC. This encodes CASSRSRTGETQYF.

This clone was seen a single time. J is TRBJ1-2 and V is TRBV30, with 9 positions matching TRBD1. J gave up 8 bases and V 5 bases, and 6 bases lay outside the gene matches. The CDR3 has 12 residues. Germline V gene sequence: CDR1 GTSNPN, CDR2 SVGIG (reference sequence). The CDR3 spells CAWVTGGNGYTF. Written as DNA, the CDR3 is TGTGCCTGGGTAACAGGGGGCAACGGCTACACCTTC.

CDR3 nucleotides: TGTGCCAGCGGTCCCCAGGGGGCTAGCGAAAAACTGTTTTTT. Its translation: CASGPQGASEKLFF. This chain links TRBV6-6 with TRBJ1-4, with TRBD1 identical over 8 bases. The V gene end was trimmed by 8 bases and the J gene end by 8 bases; junction bases not matched to a gene: 10. The CDR3 is 14 amino acids. Germline V CDR1 and CDR2: MNHNY, SVGAGI (reference sequence).

The chain has TRBV4-3 and TRBJ1-2; perhaps TRBD1 as D (5 bases). The CDR3 covers 15 residues. V was cut by 4 bases and J by 3 bases, with 15 bases left in between. Germline values: CDR1 LGHNA, CDR2 YSLEER. CDR3 sequence: CASSPQRGVDYGYTF. The CDR3 DNA sequence: TGCGCCAGCAGCCCCCAACGGGGGGTTGACTATGGCTACACCTTC.

The chain uses TRBV5-1 and TRBJ1-1; the match to TRBD1 covers 10 bases. V trimming: 4 bases; J trimming: 4 bases; junction bases outside the gene matches: 7. Looked up from germline, CDR1 is SGHRS and CDR2 is YFSETQ. The length of the CDR3 is 15 residues. CDR3 nucleotides: TGCGCCAGCAGCACAGGACAGGGGGAGGGCACTGAAGCTTTCTTT. This translates into CASSTGQGEGTEAFF.

The J gene is TRBJ1-4, the V gene TRBV18; 11 bases match TRBD1. Germline lookup yields CDR1 KGHSH and CDR2 LQKENI. V trimming: 3 bases; J trimming: 5 bases; junction bases outside the gene matches: 2. CDR3 length: 15 amino acids. The CDR3 region has the DNA TGTGCCAGCTCACCCCGGGACAGGGGGAATGAAAAACTGTTTTTT. Amino acid sequence: CASSPRDRGNEKLFF.

CDR3 loop: CATSLSVFSGNTIYF. The CDR3, as DNA: TGTGCCACCAGCTTGTCGGTTTTCTCTGGAAACACCATATATTTT. This chain connects TRBV15 to TRBJ1-3; no reliable D call. Germline assignment: CDR1 LNHNV and CDR2 YYDKDF (reference sequence). Trimming took off 5 bases at V and 0 bases at J, with 11 bases between the two ends. This CDR3 spans 15 amino acids.

The V and J genes are TRBV11-2 and TRBJ2-1; TRBD2 aligns across 10 bases. With 5 bases clipped from V and 5 bases from J, the junction kept 9 bases outside the gene matches. The CDR3 consists of 16 residues. The germline V gene has CDR1 SGHAT and CDR2 FQNNGV. The CDR3 here is CASSRRPSGRDNEQFF. CDR3 nucleotides: TGTGCCAGCAGCAGACGCCCTAGCGGGAGAGACAATGAGCAGTTCTTC.

This clone was observed once. The chain recombines TRBV29-1 with TRBJ1-1; 9 bases are shared with TRBD1. The CDR3 extends over 13 amino acids. With 6 bases clipped from V and 6 bases from J, the junction kept 8 bases outside the gene matches. Germline loops: CDR1 SQVTM, CDR2 ANQGSEA. CDR3 bases: TGCAGCGTGACCGGGACAGGGTACGCTGAAGCTTTCTTT. Its protein product is CSVTGTGYAEAFF.

The J gene is TRBJ1-2, the V gene TRBV6-4, with D uncertain. The V gene's germline CDR1 is MRHNA and CDR2 SNTAGT. The ends were cut back, 5 bases at V and 0 bases at J, with 10 bases in the middle. This CDR3 contains 14 residues. In DNA, the CDR3 is TGTGCCAGCAGTCCCTCCGTTACTAACTATGGCTACACCTTC. This codes for CASSPSVTNYGYTF.

The V and J genes are TRBV14 and TRBJ1-2; no clear D gene. CDR3 length: 14 residues. V was shortened by 3 bases and J by 4 bases, with 12 bases between the two germline ends. In germline, CDR1 is SGHDN, CDR2 FVKESK. The CDR3 bases are TGTGCCAGCAGCCATGCTAAAAATCCCTATGGCTACACCTTC. As protein: CASSHAKNPYGYTF.